A single sample is the source of the 28 T cell receptor beta chains below, sequenced in a study of CD8 T cells in Susac syndrome. Random hexamers were used to reverse transcribe roughly 0.5 to 1 ug of RNA. TCRdb analysed the immunoSEQ multiplex PCR reads with MiXCR anew, one entry per CDR3 protein. In the table there are roughly 180,000 distinct CDR3 sequences, over 85% of which are singletons. The material sequenced was CD4+ T cells from PBMCs. These receptors were taken from a human donor in good health.

Comments on this clonotype: The junction and the germline gene differ at one end; a read error may be behind it. CDR3 in amino acids: CTSSQRWTGELVF. The CDR3 DNA reads as TGTACCAGCAGCCAAAGGTGGACCGGGGAGCTGGTTTTT. V gene TRBV14 combines with J gene TRBJ2-2, with D possibly matching TRBD2 (5 bases). Germline lookup yields CDR1 SGHDN and CDR2 FVKESK. The CDR3 loop spans 13 amino acids.

The V and J genes are TRBV27 and TRBJ2-2, with D possibly TRBD1 on 5 matching bases. Trimming shortened V by 7 bases and J by 5 bases, and 17 bases separated the two germline ends. The CDR3 loop spans 15 amino acids. The germline CDR1 and CDR2 sequences are MNHEY and SMNVEV (reference sequence). For the CDR3, the DNA is TGTGCCAGCACCGAAAATCCAGGGTGGACCGGGGAGCTGTTTTTT. It encodes CASTENPGWTGELFF.

The chain combines TRBV7-9 with TRBJ2-1, with D perhaps matching TRBD1 (5 bases). This CDR3 contains 14 residues. The germline V gene encodes CDR1 SEHNR and CDR2 FQNEAQ (reference sequence). V was shortened by 1 base and J by 5 bases, with 9 bases between the two germline ends. The CDR3 sequence is CASSLVAGHNEQFF. In DNA, the CDR3 is TGTGCCAGCAGCTTAGTGGCAGGGCACAATGAGCAGTTCTTC. Full variable domain (rest looked up from reference TRBV7-9 and TRBJ2-1): DTGVSQNPRHKITKRGQNVTFRCDPISEHNRLYWYRQTLGQGPEFLTYFQNEAQLEKSRLLSDRFSAERPKGSFSTLEIQRTEQGDSAMYLCASSLVAGHNEQFFGPGTRLTVL.

J is TRBJ2-1 and V is TRBV20-1; 7 nucleotides match TRBD2. This CDR3 has 13 amino acids. The germline gives CDR1 DFQATT, CDR2 SNEGSKA (reference sequence). The junction had 6 bases not matched to a gene; V was cut back by 5 bases and J by 5 bases. CDR3 nucleotide sequence: TGCAGTGCTCTTGCTAGCGGAAACAATGAGCAGTTCTTC. Translating gives CSALASGNNEQFF.

This chain links TRBV20-1 with TRBJ1-5; D is perhaps TRBD1 (5 bases). Trimming cost V 1 base and J 7 bases, with 11 bases left between them. Germline CDR1 reads DFQATT; CDR2 reads SNEGSKA (reference sequence). The CDR3 contains 13 residues. The CDR3 coding sequence is TGCAGTGCTAGAGTGGGGGTAGGCCAGCCCCAGCATTTT. It yields the protein CSARVGVGQPQHF.

CDR3: CSARFPTGGRETQYF. CDR3 sequence (DNA): TGCAGTGCTAGGTTCCCCACAGGGGGCCGAGAGACCCAGTACTTC. The gene calls are TRBV20-1 and TRBJ2-5; 9 nucleotides align to TRBD1. With 3 bases clipped from V and 4 bases from J, the junction kept 9 bases outside the gene matches. The CDR3 has 15 amino acids. Germline values: CDR1 DFQATT, CDR2 SNEGSKA (reference sequence).

V gene TRBV5-4 combines with J gene TRBJ1-1; D gene unclear. V was clipped by 1 base and J by 5 bases, with 9 bases between them. Germline V gene lookup returns CDR1 SGHNT and CDR2 YYREEE (reference sequence). The length of the CDR3 is 13 residues. CDR3 in amino acids: CASSLFEATEAFF. The CDR3 DNA reads TGTGCCAGCAGCTTGTTTGAGGCTACTGAAGCTTTCTTT.

The rearrangement uses TRBV20-1 and TRBJ1-1; 8 nucleotides agree with TRBD1. This CDR3 contains 15 residues. V trimming: 6 bases; J trimming: 10 bases; junction bases outside the gene matches: 19. Germline loops: CDR1 DFQATT, CDR2 SNEGSKA (reference sequence). CDR3 residues: CSAARVGTGPGGAFF. In nucleotides, the CDR3 is TGCAGTGCAGCCCGAGTCGGGACAGGACCTGGTGGAGCTTTCTTT.

The chain couples TRBV7-6 to TRBJ2-5; 13 nucleotides align to TRBD2. The J segment lost 4 bases and the V segment lost 4 bases, leaving 3 bases of the junction unmatched. The CDR3 spans 15 residues. In germline, CDR1 is SGHVS, CDR2 FNYEAQ. CDR3 region: CASSSGLAGAETQYF. The CDR3 region has the DNA TGTGCCAGCAGCTCAGGACTAGCGGGAGCAGAGACCCAGTACTTC.

The chain uses TRBV29-1 and TRBJ1-5; D is uncertain. V was clipped by 4 bases and J by 6 bases, with 10 bases between them. CDR1 and CDR2 from the germline V gene are SQVTM and ANQGSEA. The length of the CDR3 is 12 residues. The CDR3 reads CSVGQAGQPQHF. The DNA of the CDR3 is TGCAGCGTTGGGCAGGCCGGTCAGCCCCAGCATTTT.

The chain joins TRBV5-4 to TRBJ2-5; 8 nucleotides agree with TRBD1. CDR3 length: 15 amino acids. V was pared by 4 bases and J by 1 base, with 6 bases of the junction left unmatched. Looked up from germline, CDR1 is SGHNT and CDR2 is YYREEE (reference sequence). The CDR3 DNA follows: TGTGCCAGCAGCCTGGGACAGGTCGCCCAAGAGACCCAGTACTTC. Its protein is CASSLGQVAQETQYF.

The chain joins TRBV3-1 to TRBJ2-5, with 9 bases matching TRBD2. V shed 0 bases and J 1 base; nucleotides not matched to a gene: 3. CDR1 and CDR2 from the germline V gene are LGHDT and YNNKEL (reference sequence). The CDR3 contains 16 residues. The CDR3 DNA reads as TGTGCCAGCAGCCAAGAGTCTAGCGGGGTCCAAGAGACCCAGTACTTC. It encodes CASSQESSGVQETQYF.

The V call is TRBV3-1, the J call TRBJ2-7; tentatively, D is TRBD1 (6 bases). The CDR3 is made up of 13 amino acids. Germline V lookup: CDR1 LGHDT, CDR2 YNNKEL (reference sequence). The ends were cut back, 1 base at V and 4 bases at J, with 8 bases in the middle. In nucleotides, the CDR3 is TGTGCCAGCAGCCAAGGGACAGCGTACGAGCAGTACTTC. Its protein product is CASSQGTAYEQYF.

V is TRBV28 and J is TRBJ1-2; a weak D match, TRBD1 (5 bases). The CDR3 runs to 13 residues. Between the trimmed V and J ends, which lost 4 bases and 4 bases, there was a span of 10 bases. Germline V CDR1 and CDR2: MDHEN, SYDVKM. CDR3 nucleotides: TGTGCCAGCAGTTCAAGACAGACCTATGGCTACACCTTC. Translating it yields CASSSRQTYGYTF.

This sequence joins TRBV29-1 and TRBJ2-1; D is unresolved. The germline CDR1 and CDR2 sequences are SQVTM and ANQGSEA. The CDR3 totals 10 residues. The V and J ends lost 4 bases and 10 bases respectively, with 8 bases between them. CDR3 sequence: CSVAVKEQFF. The DNA of the CDR3 is TGCAGCGTTGCGGTCAAGGAGCAGTTCTTC.

This sequence joins TRBV4-3 and TRBJ1-2; 8 bases fit TRBD1. V trimming: 0 bases; J trimming: 2 bases; junction bases outside the gene matches: 2. CDR3 size: 15 residues. Germline V gives CDR1 LGHNA, CDR2 YSLEER. The CDR3 loop is CASSQDPGGNYGYTF. CDR3 DNA sequence: TGCGCCAGCAGCCAAGATCCAGGGGGCAACTATGGCTACACCTTC.

The CDR3: CATKISGANVLTF. DNA for the CDR3: TGTGCGACCAAGATTTCTGGGGCCAACGTCCTGACTTTC. This chain links TRBV6-1 with TRBJ2-6, with D unresolved. CDR1 and CDR2 (germline): MNHNS, SASEGT. This CDR3 region has 13 residues.

Turning to this clonotype: A read error may produce the germline difference seen at one junction end. The chain couples TRBV9 to TRBJ1-4; possibly TRBD1 for D (5 bases). Germline V gene sequence: CDR1 SGDLS, CDR2 YYNGEE. This CDR3 region has 11 residues. Written as DNA, the CDR3 is TGTGCCAGCAGTCAGGGTGGGAAACTTTTTTTT. Protein sequence: CASSQGGKLFF.

The chain is built from TRBV18 and TRBJ2-3; 10 bases agree with TRBD2. V lost 3 bases and J lost 4; bases outside the gene matches: 7. This CDR3 is built from 16 residues. Germline assignment: CDR1 KGHSH and CDR2 LQKENI. The CDR3 region is CASSPQTSGLADTQYF. CDR3 in DNA: TGTGCCAGCTCACCCCAGACTAGCGGGCTGGCAGATACGCAGTATTTT.

DNA for the CDR3: TGCAGCGTTGAAGGTGACAGGGAAAGCTCCTACGAGCAGTACTTC. Translated: CSVEGDRESSYEQYF. The chain uses TRBV29-1 and TRBJ2-7; TRBD1 matches at 7 bases. Trimming at V came to 1 base and at J to 0 bases, leaving 6 bases not matched to a gene. Germline V gives CDR1 SQVTM, CDR2 ANQGSEA. The CDR3 is 15 amino acids.

This sequence joins TRBV30 and TRBJ1-2; the match to TRBD1 covers 7 bases. With 5 bases clipped from V and 3 bases from J, the junction kept 0 bases outside the gene matches. Germline lookup yields CDR1 GTSNPN and CDR2 SVGIG (reference sequence). The CDR3 runs to 11 residues. Written as DNA, the CDR3 is TGTGCCTGGGACAGGGACTATGGCTACACCTTC. As protein: CAWDRDYGYTF.

The chain carries TRBV3-1 and TRBJ2-1; TRBD2 aligns across 8 bases. The CDR3 contains 15 residues. V lost 4 bases and J lost 6; bases outside the gene matches: 8. Germline V lookup: CDR1 LGHDT, CDR2 YNNKEL (reference sequence). The DNA of the CDR3 is TGTGCCAGCAGCCTGGGACTAGTAGGCGGCAATGAGCAGTTCTTC. It codes for CASSLGLVGGNEQFF.

This sequence joins TRBV11-2 and TRBJ2-1; D remains unclear. Germline V lookup: CDR1 SGHAT, CDR2 FQNNGV. The CDR3 sequence is 13 residues long. V was clipped by 1 base and J by 6 bases, with 7 bases between them. CDR3 in amino acids: CASSLGAANEQFF. The CDR3 DNA follows: TGTGCCAGCAGCTTAGGGGCGGCCAATGAGCAGTTCTTC.

The chain is built from TRBV2 and TRBJ2-7; D may correspond to TRBD1 or TRBD2 (6 bases each). V was pared by 1 base and J by 3 bases, with 10 bases between. CDR1 and CDR2 from the germline V gene are SNHLY and FYNNEI. The CDR3 sequence is 14 residues long. CDR3 region: CASSEGGALYEQYF. Here the CDR3 DNA reads TGTGCCAGCAGTGAAGGGGGGGCCCTCTACGAGCAGTACTTC.

This clonotype was picked up one time. The V call is TRBV30, the J call TRBJ1-1, with D unresolved. This CDR3 comprises 11 residues. Germline CDR1 is GTSNPN and CDR2 is SVGIG (reference sequence). Trimming removed 2 bases from V and 3 bases from J, with 4 bases in between. The CDR3 region is CAWSLDTEAFF. CDR3 nucleotide sequence: TGTGCCTGGAGTCTCGACACTGAAGCTTTCTTT.

The chain carries TRBV27 and TRBJ2-5; possible D gene TRBD1, 6 bases. Germline V gives CDR1 MNHEY, CDR2 SMNVEV (reference sequence). V was pared by 6 bases and J by 0 bases, with 8 bases between. The CDR3 extends over 13 amino acids. CDR3 loop: CASRGANQETQYF. The CDR3 DNA follows: TGTGCCAGCAGGGGGGCGAACCAAGAGACCCAGTACTTC.

The chain is built from TRBV3-1 and TRBJ2-1; D gene uncertain. Trimming left V 1 base short and J 6 bases short, with 7 bases between. The CDR3 has 13 residues. The germline V gene encodes CDR1 LGHDT and CDR2 YNNKEL (reference sequence). The CDR3 reads CASSQVPPNEQFF. The CDR3 region has the DNA TGTGCCAGCAGCCAAGTGCCTCCCAATGAGCAGTTCTTC.

This chain connects TRBV2 to TRBJ2-1; 9 bases agree with TRBD2. V shed 3 bases and J 6 bases; nucleotides not matched to a gene: 6. CDR1 is SNHLY, CDR2 FYNNEI, per germline. The CDR3 totals 15 residues. CDR3 DNA sequence: TGTGCCAGCAGTGACCCTAGCGGGACGGTCAATGAGCAGTTCTTC. As protein: CASSDPSGTVNEQFF.